The rows below give T cell receptor beta chains drawn from one sample of a study of cytomegalovirus exposure and HLA in healthy donors. Using immunoSEQ multiplex PCR, the repertoire was profiled, and TCRdb retains in-frame clones only, with some absent. Among roughly 150,000 clones listed, roughly 80% were seen once. The material sequenced was PBMCs. These receptors were collected from a female donor in good health and CMV-seronegative. The CDR3 runs from the conserved cysteine through the conserved F or W. A D gene is named only where the DNA matches it firmly. Only some rows state a clone size, as once, few, many or a class for expanded clones.

.,TRBJ2-7,TRBV6-5,.,CASSPGQGGYEQYF,TGTGCCAGCAGTCCTGGACAGGGAGGGTACGAGCAGTACTTC
few,TRBJ2-7,TRBV29-1,TRBD1,CSVAGGRYEQYF,TGCAGCGTTGCAGGGGGCAGGTACGAGCAGTACTTC
.,TRBJ2-7,TRBV29-1,.,CSVRGGTSDEQYF,TGCAGCGTCAGGGGAGGGACTTCTGACGAGCAGTACTTC
few,TRBJ2-1,TRBV5-1,.,CATRKGETEQFF,TGCGCCACCCGTAAGGGGGAGACTGAGCAGTTCTTC
once,TRBJ1-5,TRBV5-8,.,CASSLEGGDQPQHF,TGTGCCAGCAGCTTGGAGGGAGGAGATCAGCCCCAGCATTTT
.,TRBJ1-2,TRBV4-2,.,CASSQEASNYGYTF,TGTGCCAGCAGCCAAGAGGCATCTAACTATGGCTACACCTTC
.,TRBJ2-7,TRBV18,.,CASSQQLTYEQYF,TGTGCCAGCTCACAACAGCTCACTTACGAGCAGTACTTC
.,TRBJ2-1,TRBV27,TRBD2,CASSFFRASGTYVGYNEQFF,TGTGCCAGCAGTTTCTTTCGGGCTAGCGGAACTTACGTGGGCTACAATGAGCAGTTCTTC
.,TRBJ2-7,TRBV11-2,.,CASSPFSYEQYF,TGTGCCAGCAGCCCGTTCTCCTACGAGCAGTACTTC
.,TRBJ1-5,TRBV27,.,CASSVMGAGQPQHF,TGTGCCAGCAGTGTAATGGGGGCGGGTCAGCCCCAGCATTTT
.,TRBJ1-5,TRBV5-1,.,CASSSWGDQPQHF,TGCGCCAGCAGCTCATGGGGGGATCAGCCCCAGCATTTT
.,TRBJ1-2,TRBV28,.,CASSPGDYGYTF,TGTGCCAGCAGCCCAGGGGACTATGGCTACACCTTC
.,TRBJ2-1,TRBV27,.,CASRSYNEQFF,TGTGCCAGCAGATCATACAATGAGCAGTTCTTC
.,TRBJ1-2,TRBV6-1,.,CASSLTEDGYTF,TGTGCCAGCAGCTTGACAGAGGATGGCTACACCTTC
few,TRBJ1-2,TRBV11-2,.,CASSPVTDNYGYTF,TGTGCCAGCAGCCCTGTGACAGATAACTATGGCTACACCTTC
.,TRBJ2-1,TRBV27,TRBD2,CASSFLSGSRYNEQFF,TGTGCCAGCAGTTTCCTTAGCGGGAGTCGCTACAATGAGCAGTTCTTC
.,TRBJ1-5,TRBV5-5,TRBD1,CASSLLGQGAQPQHF,TGTGCCAGCAGCCTCCTGGGACAGGGGGCTCAGCCCCAGCATTTT
.,TRBJ2-3,TRBV5-1,.,CASSLESLARIQYF,TGCGCCAGCAGCTTGGAGTCGCTAGCGAGAATCCAGTATTTT
once,TRBJ2-3,TRBV5-1,.,CASRPGRSPTDTQYF,TGCGCCAGCAGACCCGGGAGAAGCCCCACAGATACGCAGTATTTT
.,TRBJ2-2,TRBV28,TRBD2,CASRRTSGNTGELFF,TGTGCCAGCAGGAGGACTAGCGGGAACACCGGGGAGCTGTTTTTT
once,TRBJ2-7,TRBV5-1,TRBD1,CASSRGQTPYEQYF,TGCGCCAGCAGCCGGGGACAGACCCCCTACGAGCAGTACTTC
.,TRBJ2-5,TRBV9,.,CASSVDAGQETQYF,TGTGCCAGCAGCGTAGACGCAGGGCAAGAGACCCAGTACTTC
.,TRBJ2-5,TRBV7-2,.,CASSLTHQETQYF,TGTGCCAGCAGCTTAACTCACCAAGAGACCCAGTACTTC
.,TRBJ1-1,TRBV11-2,.,CASSRSTGWDTEAFF,TGTGCCAGCAGCCGTTCTACAGGGTGGGACACTGAAGCTTTCTTT
.,TRBJ2-7,TRBV6-1,.,CASSEPGFEQYF,TGTGCCAGCAGTGAACCGGGGTTCGAGCAGTACTTC
.,TRBJ2-3,TRBV28,.,CASSLITGTTDTQYF,TGTGCCAGCAGTTTAATCACAGGGACCACAGATACGCAGTATTTT
.,TRBJ2-3,TRBV7-3,TRBD1,CASSPRGHGTDTQYF,TGTGCCAGCAGCCCCAGGGGGCACGGCACAGATACGCAGTATTTT
.,TRBJ1-5,TRBV6-6,.,CASSYGGISNQPQHF,TGTGCCAGCAGTTACGGAGGAATAAGCAATCAGCCCCAGCATTTT
.,TRBJ2-5,TRBV28,TRBD2,CASSSPGDSGRAETQYF,TGTGCCAGCAGTTCCCCGGGGGATAGCGGGAGGGCAGAGACCCAGTACTTC
few,TRBJ2-7,TRBV5-4,.,CASSPEGQANFYEQYF,TGTGCCAGCAGCCCCGAGGGCCAGGCCAATTTTTACGAGCAGTACTTC
few,TRBJ1-1,TRBV6-5,TRBD1,CASRRGQVTPAFF,TGTGCCAGCAGACGGGGACAGGTCACCCCCGCTTTCTTT
.,TRBJ2-3,TRBV18,.,CASSPSGAQELADTQYF,TGTGCCAGCTCACCGTCGGGAGCCCAAGAATTGGCAGATACGCAGTATTTT
few,TRBJ2-3,TRBV29-1,.,CSVEDPDRRTDTQYF,TGCAGCGTTGAAGATCCGGACAGACGCACAGATACGCAGTATTTT
.,TRBJ2-7,TRBV30,.,CAWSVPGLTYEQYF,TGTGCCTGGAGTGTACCGGGACTTACCTACGAGCAGTACTTC
.,TRBJ2-7,TRBV28,TRBD2,CASSLAGGVSYEQYF,TGTGCCAGCAGTTTAGCGGGGGGGGTTTCCTACGAGCAGTACTTC
once,TRBJ2-1,TRBV28,TRBD1,CASSSGQGYEQFF,TGTGCCAGCAGTTCGGGACAGGGGTATGAGCAGTTCTTC
few,TRBJ2-7,TRBV6-1,.,CASSTGPTSRYEQYF,TGTGCCAGCTCAACAGGACCAACGAGTCGTTACGAGCAGTACTTC
.,TRBJ2-1,TRBV6-1,TRBD2,CASSERVEAGGWNEQFF,TGTGCCAGCAGTGAACGGGTGGAAGCGGGAGGGTGGAATGAGCAGTTCTTC
.,TRBJ1-5,TRBV5-6,.,CASSLGGFAAAYQPQHF,TGTGCCAGCAGCTTGGGTGGTTTCGCCGCGGCCTATCAGCCCCAGCATTTT
.,TRBJ1-1,TRBV19,.,CASSIDGQLRETEAFF,TGTGCCAGTAGTATAGATGGACAATTGCGGGAGACTGAAGCTTTCTTT
once,TRBJ1-2,TRBV6-5,.,CASSKGDGYTF,TGTGCCAGCTCCAAGGGGGATGGCTACACCTTC
.,TRBJ1-5,TRBV6-5,TRBD1,CASSYFTGDKQHF,TGTGCCAGCAGTTACTTTACAGGGGACAAGCAGCATTTT
.,TRBJ2-7,TRBV6-6,TRBD1,CASRGDSDTYEQYF,TGTGCCAGCAGGGGGGACAGTGACACCTACGAGCAGTACTTC
.,TRBJ2-1,TRBV11-2,TRBD2,CASSRSGSLYNEQFF,TGTGCCAGCAGTCGCAGCGGGAGCCTGTACAATGAGCAGTTCTTC
.,TRBJ1-2,TRBV18,.,CASSPPQGNGYTF,TGTGCCAGCTCACCACCTCAGGGGAATGGCTACACCTTC
.,TRBJ2-2,TRBV16,.,CASSALSVNTGELFF,TGTGCCAGCAGCGCCCTGTCGGTGAACACCGGGGAGCTGTTTTTT
once,TRBJ2-1,TRBV5-1,.,CASSSITGNEQFF,TGCGCCAGCAGCTCCATAACCGGGAATGAGCAGTTCTTC
once,TRBJ1-1,TRBV28,TRBD1,CASSRDSMNTEAFF,TGTGCCAGCAGTAGGGACAGCATGAACACTGAAGCTTTCTTT
.,TRBJ2-7,TRBV10-3,.,CAISDVLSREQYF,TGTGCCATCAGTGATGTGTTGAGTCGGGAGCAGTACTTC
.,TRBJ1-1,TRBV28,TRBD1,CASTLYHIGTGAGTEAFF,TGTGCCAGCACCTTATATCACATCGGGACAGGGGCGGGTACTGAAGCTTTCTTT
few,TRBJ2-1,TRBV10-3,TRBD1,CAISDAGTGVQNEQFF,TGTGCCATCAGCGATGCCGGGACAGGGGTACAAAATGAGCAGTTCTTC
.,TRBJ1-5,TRBV6-5,TRBD1,CASRTGSSNQPQHF,TGTGCCAGCCGGACAGGTTCTAGCAATCAGCCCCAGCATTTT
.,TRBJ1-2,TRBV2,.,CAGLNRDGLFYGYTF,TGTGCCGGACTAAATCGGGACGGACTATTCTATGGCTACACCTTC
.,TRBJ2-1,TRBV7-9,TRBD2,CASSWMGLAGYNEQFF,TGTGCCAGCAGCTGGATGGGACTAGCGGGTTACAATGAGCAGTTCTTC
once,TRBJ2-2,TRBV15,TRBD1,CATSRLGTDSNNGELFF,TGTGCCACCAGCAGACTTGGGACAGATTCGAATAACGGGGAGCTGTTTTTT
.,TRBJ2-7,TRBV15,.,CATSREGQYYEQYF,TGTGCCACCAGCAGAGAAGGACAGTACTACGAGCAGTACTTC